This T cell receptor beta chain was sequenced during a study of memory B cells and T cells in multiple sclerosis. Overall study results and limits: Compartments had unequal clone-set sizes, affecting shared clonotype counts.

Worth noting for this clone: Its antigen is undetermined.

The assay was immunoSEQ multiplex PCR, and TCRdb's table has in-frame clones only and misses some. The table has roughly 12,000 clones, about four fifths seen once. In germline, CDR1 is MDHEN, CDR2 SYDVKM. Trimming removed 8 bases from V and 5 bases from J; junction bases left unmatched: 6. This CDR3 is built from 14 residues. Stimulus-free culture yielded autoproliferating CFSE-dim and non-proliferating CFSE-high T cells, each sequenced separately. Cultures began with about 45 million CFSE-labeled PBMCs, unstimulated for under 8 days, with replicate wells pooled. CFSE at roughly 0.51 uM labeled the PBMCs, which were then cultured unstimulated.

The material sequenced was PBMCs from blood kept in culture. The rearrangement joins TRBV28 to TRBJ1-5; TRBD1 aligns across 10 bases. The TCR originated in a human donor with multiple sclerosis. CDR3 sequence reads: CASYSGTGDQPQHF. DNA for the CDR3: TGTGCCAGCTATTCCGGGACAGGGGATCAGCCCCAGCATTTT.